One sample yielded the 4 T cell receptor beta chains listed below, sequenced in a study of Tregs in tolerant kidney transplant recipients (dated by TCRdb to about 2019). The library was generated by the immunoSEQ multiplex PCR assay. TCRdb stores this immuneACCESS table with in-frame sequences only. Part of the clones is absent; in the studies checked, under half of the shortfall reflects unresolved V genes, and no reason is known for the rest. The table for this sample records 50,000 to 65,000 clones. The ten largest clones represent roughly 0.8% of the sample. This sample's time point label indicates: blood sample drawn before combined kidney and bone marrow transplant. The specimen comprised CD4+ T cells from blood, sampled before the transplant. These receptors came from a human donor who received a combined kidney and bone marrow transplant.

On this clone itself: The read terminates 3 residues ahead of where the CDR3 ends, so the germline J gene completes it. The chain combines TRBV19 with TRBJ2-1, with 13 bases aligning to TRBD2. This CDR3 spans 16 amino acids. Germline trimming cut 3 bases from V and 3 bases from J; bases unmatched to any gene: 2. Germline V gene data show CDR1 as LNHDA and CDR2 as SQIVND (reference sequence). The CDR3 reads CASSIRLAGGYNEQFF. CDR3 bases read: TGTGCCAGTAGTATCCGACTAGCGGGAGGCTACAATGAG.

Remarks on this clone: The CDR3 goes on 3 residues after the read ends, and that part is filled in from the germline J gene. V usage is TRBV18 and J usage is TRBJ2-5; TRBD2 agrees at 7 bases. The CDR3 is 13 amino acids. CDR1 is KGHSH and CDR2 is LQKENI in the germline V gene. Germline trimming cut 6 bases from V and 5 bases from J; bases unmatched to any gene: 6. The CDR3 loop reads CASSGAGPETQYF. The CDR3 bases that were read are TGTGCCAGCTCTGGAGCGGGGCCCGAGACC. The variable domain in full, with the rest retrieved from reference TRBV18 and TRBJ2-5, is NAGVMQNPRHLVRRRGQEARLRCSPMKGHSHVYWYRQLPEEGLKFMVYLQKENIIDESGMPKERFSAEFPKEGPSILRIQQVVRGDSAAYFCASSGAGPETQYFGPGTRLLVL.

Notes on this clone: The DNA ends 3 residues before the CDR3 does, and the rest of the CDR3 is filled in from the germline J gene. V gene TRBV19 combines with J gene TRBJ2-7; weak D call: TRBD1 (6 bases). Trimming cost V 5 bases and J 3 bases, with 20 bases left between them. The CDR3 consists of 16 residues. Germline V CDR1 and CDR2: LNHDA, SQIVND (reference sequence). This chain's CDR3 is CASSFTPGKGGYEQYF. The CDR3 DNA, read in part, is TGTGCCAGTAGTTTTACACCGGGGAAAGGGGGCTACGAG.

With regard to this clone: The read gets to within 3 residues of the CDR3 end, and the germline J gene fills in the rest. The chain uses TRBV7-6 and TRBJ2-5; possible D gene TRBD2, 5 bases. There are 13 residues in the CDR3. Trimming shortened V by 5 bases and J by 2 bases, and 9 bases separated the two germline ends. CDR1 and CDR2 (germline): SGHVS, FNYEAQ. CDR3 residues: CASSLTTQETQYF. The DNA read from the CDR3 is TGTGCCAGCAGCCTGACTACTCAAGAGACC.